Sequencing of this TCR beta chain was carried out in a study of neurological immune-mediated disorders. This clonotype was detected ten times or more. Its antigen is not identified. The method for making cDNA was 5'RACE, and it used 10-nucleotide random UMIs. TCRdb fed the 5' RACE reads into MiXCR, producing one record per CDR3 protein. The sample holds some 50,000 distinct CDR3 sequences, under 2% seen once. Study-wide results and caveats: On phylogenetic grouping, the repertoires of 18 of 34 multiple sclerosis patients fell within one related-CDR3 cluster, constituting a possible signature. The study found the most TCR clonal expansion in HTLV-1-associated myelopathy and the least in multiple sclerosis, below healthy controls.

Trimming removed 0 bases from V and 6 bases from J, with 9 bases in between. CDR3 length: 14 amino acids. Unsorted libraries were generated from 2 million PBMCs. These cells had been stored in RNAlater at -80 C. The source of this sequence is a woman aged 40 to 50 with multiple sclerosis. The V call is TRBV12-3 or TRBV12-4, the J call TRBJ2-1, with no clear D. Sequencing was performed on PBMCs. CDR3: CASSLALAANEQFF. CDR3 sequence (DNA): TGTGCCAGCAGTTTAGCGCTCGCAGCCAATGAGCAGTTCTTC.